This T cell receptor beta chain was recovered during a study of blood T cell repertoires in COVID-19. Study-level background: The origin of the acute and convalescent COVID-19 samples was the United States, Italy and Spain. T cells, B-cell-depleted T cells, or PBMCs supplied cDNA or gDNA.

The CDR3 length is 15 residues. V was pared by 2 bases and J by 1 base, with 12 bases between. Germline CDR1 reads SGDLS; CDR2 reads YYNGEE. The participants were between roughly 18 and 89 years old and came from 20 to 30 US areas. Original processing notes: Nucleated cell counts were estimated from reference gene primer amplification. Some clones are missing from TCRdb's copy, which holds only in-frame ones; the method was immunoSEQ multiplex PCR. D and trimming were read from the DNA, whereas the V and J calls and clone size are those reported in that table. The sample holds a few hundred thousand clones, 70% to 90% seen once.

The sequencing input was PBMCs or T cells enriched from blood (not recorded which). The genes are TRBV9 and TRBJ2-5; tentatively, D is TRBD1 (6 bases). This TCR was sampled from a middle-aged woman with acute COVID-19. CDR3 sequence reads: CASSVDSTIQETQYF. CDR3 DNA: TGTGCCAGCAGCGTGGACAGTACGATCCAAGAGACCCAGTACTTC.